Listed below are T cell receptor beta chains from one sample, sequenced in a study of memory CD4+ T cells and cytomegalovirus serostatus. Generated by immunoSEQ multiplex PCR, the TCRdb table keeps only in-frame clones and is missing some. Here the sample spans about 61,000 clones, 80% being singletons. The source material was memory CD4+ T cells from blood. These receptor sequences come from an adult in good health and CMV-seronegative. Some clones in this sample may be carry-over from other donors' samples. Both conserved end residues are part of each CDR3. D genes are given only for firm matches. Some rows have no size entry. The others give once, few or many, or a class for an expanded clone.

v_gene,abundance,d_gene,j_gene,CDR3aa,CDR3nt
TRBV5-6,NA,TRBD2,TRBJ2-4,CASSLGPSGSFGNIQYF,TGTGCCAGCAGCTTGGGGCCTAGCGGGAGTTTCGGTAACATTCAGTACTTC
TRBV2,NA,TRBD1,TRBJ2-5,CASRMDRGAWGETQYF,TGTGCCAGCAGGATGGACAGGGGAGCTTGGGGAGAGACCCAGTACTTC
TRBV5-4,NA,NA,TRBJ2-1,CASSLEREYNEQFF,TGTGCCAGCAGCTTGGAACGGGAGTATAATGAGCAGTTCTTC
TRBV20-1,NA,NA,TRBJ2-7,CSASTSYEQYF,TGCAGTGCTAGCACTAGCTACGAGCAGTACTTC
TRBV7-9,once,NA,TRBJ1-5,CASSSRDMPQHF,TGTGCCAGCAGCTCCCGGGACATGCCCCAGCATTTT
TRBV9,NA,NA,TRBJ1-6,CASSGGGFSPLHF,TGTGCCAGCAGCGGAGGGGGGTTTTCACCCCTCCACTTT
TRBV5-1,NA,TRBD2,TRBJ2-5,CASSLVPSGETQYF,TGCGCCAGCAGCTTGGTACCTAGCGGGGAGACCCAGTACTTC
TRBV4-1,NA,NA,TRBJ2-5,CASSQGGEEGETQYF,TGCGCCAGCAGCCAAGGCGGGGAGGAGGGAGAGACCCAGTACTTC
TRBV27,NA,TRBD1,TRBJ2-7,CASSPVVGGPYEQYF,TGTGCCAGCAGCCCGGTGGTAGGGGGCCCCTACGAGCAGTACTTC
TRBV7-3,NA,NA,TRBJ1-1,CASSRTVNTEAFF,TGTGCCAGCAGCCGGACGGTGAACACTGAAGCTTTCTTT
TRBV7-3,NA,TRBD1,TRBJ1-5,CASSSDGTGDGHF,TGTGCCAGCAGCTCCGACGGGACAGGGGATGGCCATTTT
TRBV2,once,TRBD1,TRBJ1-5,CASSPTGGRQPQHF,TGTGCCAGCAGTCCAACAGGGGGGAGACAGCCCCAGCATTTT
TRBV18,NA,TRBD1,TRBJ2-4,CASSHRGNIQYF,TGTGCCAGCTCACACAGGGGGAACATTCAGTACTTC
TRBV11-2,NA,NA,TRBJ2-1,CASSLDFFESSAEQFF,TGTGCCAGCAGCTTAGATTTTTTCGAGTCTAGCGCTGAGCAGTTCTTC
TRBV27,NA,NA,TRBJ1-5,CAAQGPYQPQHF,TGTGCCGCACAGGGCCCTTATCAGCCCCAGCATTTT
TRBV5-1,NA,TRBD1,TRBJ1-2,CASRPTGGIYGYTF,TGCGCCAGCAGGCCGACAGGGGGCATCTATGGCTACACCTTC
TRBV2,NA,NA,TRBJ1-5,CASSERFLNQPQHF,TGTGCCAGCAGTGAGCGCTTTTTAAATCAGCCCCAGCATTTT
TRBV25-1,NA,TRBD1,TRBJ1-1,CASSPRQGVRNTEAFF,TGTGCCAGCAGTCCGAGACAGGGTGTAAGGAACACTGAAGCTTTCTTT
TRBV30,few,NA,TRBJ1-1,CASYYSTEAFF,TGTGCCTCCTATTACAGCACTGAAGCTTTCTTT